Presented here are 27 T cell receptor beta chains from one specimen sequenced in a study of cytomegalovirus exposure and HLA in healthy donors. PCR used 60 Vbeta primers and 13 Jbeta primers. Sequencing used immunoSEQ multiplex PCR; TCRdb keeps in-frame clones, though not all of them. This table has approximately 75,000 clones, 65% to 70% appearing once. Sequenced sample: PBMCs. Receptor source: a man aged 35-49 years in good health and CMV-seropositive.

The chain links TRBV25-1 to TRBJ2-3; 7 nucleotides agree with TRBD1. Per germline, CDR1 MGHDK and CDR2 SYGVNS. The V segment lost 4 bases and the J segment 0 bases; nucleotides outside the gene matches: 4. This CDR3 has 15 amino acids. The CDR3 spells CASSVHRGSTDTQYF. CDR3 sequence (DNA): TGTGCCAGCAGTGTCCACAGGGGTAGCACAGATACGCAGTATTTT.

The chain has TRBV2 and TRBJ2-3; the D gene is possibly TRBD2 (7 bases). This CDR3 has 14 amino acids. Between the trimmed V and J ends, which lost 1 base and 4 bases, there was a span of 9 bases. Germline CDR1 and CDR2: SNHLY and FYNNEI. CDR3 DNA: TGTGCCAGCAGTGAAGGGCGGGGGCCAGATACGCAGTATTTT. It codes for CASSEGRGPDTQYF. The full variable domain, with the rest looked up from reference TRBV2 and TRBJ2-3, is EPEVTQTPSHQVTQMGQEVILRCVPISNHLYFYWYRQILGQKVEFLVSFYNNEISEKSEIFDDQFSVERPDGSNFTLKIRSTKLEDSAMYFCASSEGRGPDTQYFGPGTRLTVL.

The chain couples TRBV30 to TRBJ2-1; 9 nucleotides line up with TRBD2. The CDR3 extends over 12 amino acids. The germline V gene encodes CDR1 GTSNPN and CDR2 SVGIG (reference sequence). Unmatched junction bases numbered 2, after V lost 5 bases and J lost 6 bases. The CDR3 region is CAWGRGGNEQFF. Written as DNA, the CDR3 is TGTGCCTGGGGGCGGGGGGGCAATGAGCAGTTCTTC.

This clone has a single count. V is TRBV27 and J is TRBJ1-2; 10 nucleotides agree with TRBD1. CDR3 length: 16 amino acids. Looked up from germline, CDR1 is MNHEY and CDR2 is SMNVEV (reference sequence). Trimming at V came to 6 bases and at J to 6 bases, leaving 13 bases not matched to a gene. In nucleotides, the CDR3 is TGTGCCAGCAGAAGAAGGGACAGGGGATTAGACGATGGCTACACCTTC. Its protein product is CASRRRDRGLDDGYTF.

This chain joins TRBV28 and TRBJ2-4, with D possibly being TRBD2 (6 bases). From germline, CDR1 is MDHEN and CDR2 SYDVKM. This CDR3 contains 14 residues. Trimming left V 3 bases short and J 1 base short, with 7 bases between. The CDR3 spells CASSLAGAKNIQYF. The CDR3 bases are TGTGCCAGCAGTTTGGCGGGGGCCAAAAACATTCAGTACTTC. Variable domain in full (rest from reference TRBV28 and TRBJ2-4): DVKVTQSSRYLVKRTGEKVFLECVQDMDHENMFWYRQDPGLGLRLIYFSYDVKMKEKGDIPEGYSVSREKKERFSLILESASTNQTSMYLCASSLAGAKNIQYFGAGTRLSVL.

This clone was detected a few times. The genes are TRBV2 and TRBJ2-2, with TRBD2 matching over 14 bases. There are 17 residues in the CDR3. The V gene's germline CDR1 is SNHLY and CDR2 FYNNEI. The V and J ends lost 5 bases and 2 bases, in that order; junction bases with no gene match: 4. The CDR3, as DNA: TGTGCCAGCAGTTCGGGACTAGCGGGGGATAACACCGGGGAGCTGTTTTTT. This encodes CASSSGLAGDNTGELFF.

The rearrangement joins TRBV7-9 to TRBJ2-1; 10 bases match TRBD1. The CDR3 sequence is 15 residues long. The V segment lost 3 bases and the J segment 5 bases; nucleotides outside the gene matches: 4. Germline CDR1 and CDR2: SEHNR and FQNEAQ (reference sequence). The CDR3 nucleotides read TGTGCCAGCAGCTTGCCGGGACAGGGGAACAATGAGCAGTTCTTC. It encodes CASSLPGQGNNEQFF.

This clone has only one observation. In nucleotides, the CDR3 is TGTGCCAGCAGCGCCGCCCAAACAGTAAAGAACACTGAAGCTTTCTTT. It translates to CASSAAQTVKNTEAFF. This chain joins TRBV9 and TRBJ1-1; D gene uncertain. V was clipped by 3 bases and J by 1 base, with 16 bases between them. Per germline, CDR1 SGDLS and CDR2 YYNGEE. The CDR3 is made up of 16 amino acids. The entire variable domain, with the rest obtained from reference TRBV9 and TRBJ1-1, is as follows: DSGVTQTPKHLITATGQRVTLRCSPRSGDLSVYWYQQSLDQGLQFLIQYYNGEERAKGNILERFSAQQFPDLHSELNLSSLELGDSALYFCASSAAQTVKNTEAFFGQGTRLTVV.

About this clone itself: One end of the junction fails to match germline, which may point to a read error. This chain uses TRBV5-1 with TRBJ2-3, with 8 bases that match TRBD1. Germline V gene data show CDR1 as SGHRS and CDR2 as YFSETQ. The CDR3 extends over 15 amino acids. CDR3 in DNA: TGCGCCAGCAGCTTAACAGGGGGAAGCACATATACGCAGTATTTT. Protein product: CASSLTGGSTYTQYF. The variable domain in full, with the rest retrieved from reference TRBV5-1 and TRBJ2-3, is KAGVTQTPRYLIKTRGQQVTLSCSPISGHRSVSWYQQTPGQGLQFLFEYFSETQRNKGNFPGRFSGRQFSNSRSEMNVSTLELGDSALYLCASSLTGGSTYTQYFGPGTRLTVL.

A remark on this clone: One end of the junction fails to match germline, which may point to a read error. This chain links TRBV2 with TRBJ1-1; possible D gene TRBD1, 5 bases. Germline CDR1 and CDR2: SNHLY and FYNNEI. The CDR3 contains 10 residues. This chain's CDR3 is CASSDRAGSF. The CDR3 DNA sequence: TGTGCCAGCAGTGACAGGGCAGGCTCCTTT.

The rearrangement links TRBV30 to TRBJ1-2; 8 nucleotides align to TRBD1. V was clipped by 2 bases and J by 8 bases; unmatched bases: 10. CDR1 GTSNPN and CDR2 SVGIG come from the germline V gene (reference sequence). The CDR3 covers 14 residues. The chain's CDR3 is CAWSTSGGAKGYTF. CDR3 sequence (DNA): TGTGCCTGGAGTACCTCAGGGGGCGCTAAGGGCTACACCTTC.

Only a few counts were recorded for this clone. V gene TRBV5-8 combines with J gene TRBJ2-5, with D tentatively TRBD1 (6 bases). This CDR3 has 13 residues. V dropped 4 bases and J dropped 13 bases, with 20 bases sitting between them. The V gene's germline CDR1 is SGHTS and CDR2 YDEGEE. The CDR3 sequence: CASSNRQASKGYF. CDR3 nucleotides: TGTGCCAGCAGCAACCGACAGGCCTCCAAGGGGTACTTC.

This chain links TRBV4-3 with TRBJ1-1; 10 bases match TRBD1. Germline CDR1 reads LGHNA; CDR2 reads YSLEER. This CDR3 comprises 15 residues. The ends lost 4 bases at V and 8 bases at J; junction bases unmatched: 10. CDR3 in amino acids: CASSLFGTGAEEAFF. DNA of the CDR3: TGCGCCAGCAGCCTATTCGGGACAGGGGCCGAAGAAGCTTTCTTT.

The rearrangement joins TRBV6-5 to TRBJ1-1, with D maybe TRBD1 (5 bases). Germline V gives CDR1 MNHEY, CDR2 SVGAGI. The CDR3 spans 14 residues. The V end lost 6 bases, the J end lost 3 bases, and 14 bases lay between the germline ends. CDR3 DNA sequence: TGTGCCAGCAGCAACTCAGGGCCTCACACTGAAGCTTTCTTT. The encoded protein is CASSNSGPHTEAFF.

J is TRBJ1-4 and V is TRBV5-4; a weak D match, TRBD1 (5 bases). V shed 10 bases and J shed 7 bases, with 17 bases lying between them. Germline assignment: CDR1 SGHNT and CDR2 YYREEE (reference sequence). The CDR3 extends over 13 amino acids. The CDR3 reads CASQTKGREKLFF. As DNA, the CDR3 is TGTGCCTCCCAGACCAAGGGGCGTGAAAAACTGTTTTTT.

This sequence joins TRBV2 and TRBJ2-4; tentative D call: TRBD1 (5 bases). V was cut by 4 bases and J by 5 bases, with 18 bases left in between. The germline gives CDR1 SNHLY, CDR2 FYNNEI. The CDR3 is made up of 16 amino acids. CDR3 bases: TGTGCCAGCAGTGGGGTCCAGGGTTTGGGCGAAAACATTCAGTACTTC. This codes for CASSGVQGLGENIQYF.

The chain is built from TRBV29-1 and TRBJ2-2, with 8 bases matching TRBD2. V lost 7 bases, J lost 2 bases, and 15 bases stayed unmatched. The germline V gene has CDR1 SQVTM and CDR2 ANQGSEA. CDR3 length equals 17 residues. This chain's CDR3 is CSGGLDSEVVNTGELFF. The CDR3 nucleotides are TGCAGCGGGGGACTAGATTCTGAAGTGGTTAACACCGGGGAGCTGTTTTTT.

In this sample, this clone turned up once. The chain employs TRBV29-1 and TRBJ1-2, with D perhaps matching TRBD1 (6 bases). The CDR3 runs to 12 residues. CDR1 and CDR2 from the germline V gene are SQVTM and ANQGSEA. V lost 4 bases to trimming and J lost 5 bases, with 11 bases between them. CDR3 DNA sequence: TGCAGCGTTGGGACAGCCTTTTATGGCTACACCTTC. This encodes CSVGTAFYGYTF.

The sample holds one count of this clone. This rearrangement joins TRBV7-9 to TRBJ1-1; no definite D call. Germline lookup yields CDR1 SEHNR and CDR2 FQNEAQ (reference sequence). This CDR3 is 13 amino acids long. V was trimmed by 5 bases and J by 1 base, leaving 8 bases between them. Written as DNA, the CDR3 is TGTGCCAGCAGCATCTTCGGGAACACTGAAGCTTTCTTT. Translating it yields CASSIFGNTEAFF.

This chain connects TRBV19 to TRBJ2-7; 10 bases are a match to TRBD2. This CDR3 is built from 15 residues. The germline V gene encodes CDR1 LNHDA and CDR2 SQIVND (reference sequence). V dropped 6 bases and J dropped 2; count of bases not matched to a gene: 7. This chain's CDR3 is CASRTPGLATYEQYF. The CDR3 DNA sequence: TGTGCCAGTAGAACCCCGGGACTAGCGACCTACGAGCAGTACTTC.

The chain couples TRBV19 to TRBJ2-7; D perhaps matches TRBD1 (6 bases). CDR1 and CDR2 (germline): LNHDA, SQIVND (reference sequence). This CDR3 has 13 amino acids. The ends were cut back, 9 bases at V and 2 bases at J, with 14 bases in the middle. The CDR3 protein is CASRQANTYEQYF. CDR3 DNA: TGTGCCAGCCGACAGGCAAACACCTACGAGCAGTACTTC.

The chain carries TRBV19 and TRBJ2-7; 8 bases fit TRBD1. The ends lost 3 bases at V and 7 bases at J; junction bases unmatched: 5. Germline V lookup: CDR1 LNHDA, CDR2 SQIVND (reference sequence). The CDR3 totals 13 residues. CDR3 amino acids: CASSIQGAGEQYF. CDR3 nucleotides: TGTGCCAGTAGTATCCAGGGGGCGGGGGAGCAGTACTTC.

The J gene is TRBJ2-5, the V gene TRBV6-6; D is unresolved. Germline CDR1 and CDR2: MNHNY and SVGAGI (reference sequence). The V end lost 2 bases, the J end lost 2 bases, and 9 bases lay between the germline ends. The CDR3 length is 14 residues. CDR3 in amino acids: CASSYAAEQETQYF. The CDR3 coding sequence is TGTGCCAGCAGTTACGCGGCAGAACAAGAGACCCAGTACTTC.

This chain links TRBV6-5 with TRBJ2-7; TRBD1 matches at 11 bases. CDR1 is MNHEY and CDR2 is SVGAGI in the germline V gene. The CDR3 is made up of 14 amino acids. The V and J ends lost 5 bases and 3 bases, in that order; junction bases with no gene match: 3. Here the CDR3 DNA reads TGTGCCAGCAGTCCGGGACAGGGGGACTACGAGCAGTACTTC. Its protein is CASSPGQGDYEQYF.

On this clone: A junction end diverges from the germline sequence, so it may reflect a read error. V and J are TRBV6-6 and TRBJ2-1; no clear D gene. The length of the CDR3 is 13 residues. Germline V gene lookup returns CDR1 MNHNY and CDR2 SVGAGI (reference sequence). The CDR3 coding sequence is TGCTCCGTTTGGGCCAGCTCCTACAATGAGCAGTTCTTC. The encoded protein is CSVWASSYNEQFF.

The V and J genes are TRBV7-9 and TRBJ1-4; 10 nucleotides align to TRBD1. Germline loops: CDR1 SEHNR, CDR2 FQNEAQ (reference sequence). This CDR3 is 15 amino acids long. With 3 bases clipped from V and 6 bases from J, the junction kept 4 bases outside the gene matches. The CDR3: CASSFRDRGDEKLFF. CDR3 nucleotide sequence: TGTGCCAGCAGCTTCCGGGACAGGGGAGATGAAAAACTGTTTTTT.

This sequence joins TRBV7-9 and TRBJ1-2, with 7 bases fitting TRBD1. The CDR3 consists of 14 residues. Germline V lookup: CDR1 SEHNR, CDR2 FQNEAQ (reference sequence). J lost 6 bases, V lost 7 bases, and 11 bases had no gene match. Written as DNA, the CDR3 is TGTGCCAGCATCCAAGGGGGCGCAAAGGATGGCTACACCTTC. Translating it yields CASIQGGAKDGYTF.